The 18 T cell receptor beta chains reported below all come from one sample, sequenced in a study of technical replicates of blood from a handful of donors. Libraries were prepared by immunoSEQ multiplex PCR; TCRdb keeps only in-frame clonotypes and omits some of them. Of 65,000 to 85,000 clones listed, around 96% are singletons. The specimen was T cells isolated from PBMCs. The receptors here all came from a human donor in good health.

The CDR3 sequence: CASSSGTLRETQYF. Here the CDR3 DNA reads TGTGCCAGCAGCTCTGGGACTCTCCGAGAGACCCAGTACTTC. The rearrangement joins TRBV7-2 to TRBJ2-5, with a tentative D call TRBD2 (6 bases). Germline CDR1 is SGHTA and CDR2 is FQGNSA. Trimming took off 4 bases at V and 4 bases at J, with 13 bases between the two ends. This CDR3 contains 14 residues.

This clone was observed once. The chain carries TRBV19 and TRBJ1-2, with D unresolved. The CDR3 is 12 residues long. V was trimmed by 5 bases and J by 5 bases, leaving 9 bases between them. Germline V gene data show CDR1 as LNHDA and CDR2 as SQIVND (reference sequence). The CDR3 region is CASSLAGYGYTF. CDR3 bases: TGTGCCAGTAGTCTAGCGGGGTATGGCTACACCTTC. The full variable domain, rest sourced from reference TRBV19 and TRBJ1-2, is DGGITQSPKYLFRKEGQNVTLSCEQNLNHDAMYWYRQDPGQGLRLIYYSQIVNDFQKGDIAEGYSVSREKKESFPLTVTSAQKNPTAFYLCASSLAGYGYTFGSGTRLTVV.

The CDR3 DNA is TGTGCCAGCAGTCCCAGGGCCAAAGAGACCCAGTACTTC. This codes for CASSPRAKETQYF. The chain joins TRBV27 to TRBJ2-5, with a weak D call TRBD1 (5 bases). With 5 bases removed from V and 3 bases from J, the gap between germline ends came to 10 bases. The V gene's germline CDR1 is MNHEY and CDR2 SMNVEV (reference sequence). This CDR3 is built from 13 residues.

The chain uses TRBV19 and TRBJ2-7, with D possibly matching TRBD1 (6 bases). Germline V gene data show CDR1 as LNHDA and CDR2 as SQIVND (reference sequence). The V end lost 1 base, the J end lost 3 bases, and 10 bases lay between the germline ends. The CDR3 has 14 amino acids. CDR3 nucleotides: TGTGCCAGTAGTATAGTGATAGGGGGCTACGAGCAGTACTTC. Translation: CASSIVIGGYEQYF.

The V gene is TRBV7-9, the J gene TRBJ2-1, with 11 bases fitting TRBD2. This CDR3 contains 13 residues. Germline CDR1 reads SEHNR; CDR2 reads FQNEAQ (reference sequence). The ends lost 8 bases at V and 4 bases at J; junction bases unmatched: 1. This CDR3 reads CASGLAGYNEQFF. The CDR3, as DNA: TGTGCCAGCGGACTAGCGGGTTACAATGAGCAGTTCTTC.

The gene calls are TRBV5-6 and TRBJ1-2; D gene unclear. V lost 0 bases to trimming and J lost 4 bases, with 7 bases between them. CDR1 and CDR2 (germline): SGHDT, YYEEEE. The CDR3 runs to 13 residues. The CDR3, as DNA: TGTGCCAGCAGCTTGGAGCTCTTCTATGGCTACACCTTC. Protein: CASSLELFYGYTF.

CDR3: CASSLRVPSGGEKLFF. The CDR3, as DNA: TGTGCCAGCAGCTTGAGGGTTCCATCAGGTGGTGAAAAACTGTTTTTT. The chain has TRBV7-6 and TRBJ1-4; D unresolved. Trimming shortened V by 3 bases and J by 7 bases, and 18 bases separated the two germline ends. CDR1 and CDR2 (germline): SGHVS, FNYEAQ. The CDR3 extends over 16 amino acids.

This chain uses TRBV18 with TRBJ2-2; 7 bases are shared with TRBD2. CDR1 is KGHSH, CDR2 LQKENI, per germline. J gave up 2 bases and V 0 bases, and 3 bases lay outside the gene matches. The CDR3 sequence is 16 residues long. CDR3 in DNA: TGTGCCAGCTCACCACCGTTGACTAGCAACACCGGGGAGCTGTTTTTT. It encodes CASSPPLTSNTGELFF.

This rearrangement joins TRBV2 to TRBJ1-3; D unresolved. V was pared by 6 bases and J by 0 bases, with 15 bases between. This CDR3 has 16 residues. The V gene's germline CDR1 is SNHLY and CDR2 FYNNEI. This chain's CDR3 is CASSPEGLLSGNTIYF. In DNA, the CDR3 is TGTGCCAGCAGCCCCGAGGGCCTTCTCTCTGGAAACACCATATATTTT.

The V call is TRBV19, the J call TRBJ2-3, with 13 nucleotides matching TRBD2. V shed 6 bases, J shed 5 bases, and the junction held 2 bases outside the gene matches. Germline CDR1 and CDR2: LNHDA and SQIVND (reference sequence). CDR3 length: 14 amino acids. The CDR3 loop is CASSGLAGVDTQYF. The CDR3 nucleotides are TGTGCCAGTAGCGGACTAGCGGGAGTAGATACGCAGTATTTT.

The V and J genes are TRBV11-2 and TRBJ1-3; D call uncertain. The CDR3 is 15 residues long. The V end was cut by 7 bases, the J end by 5 bases, with 18 bases between. Germline V lookup: CDR1 SGHAT, CDR2 FQNNGV. The CDR3 DNA reads TGTGCCAGCACCGAGCAAAATCGAAATAGAAACACCATATATTTT. The encoded protein is CASTEQNRNRNTIYF.

The V gene is TRBV30, the J gene TRBJ2-5; no firm D call. Germline V CDR1 and CDR2: GTSNPN, SVGIG (reference sequence). CDR3 length: 12 residues. The germline V and J ends were trimmed by 0 bases and 9 bases, with 11 bases remaining between them. The CDR3 DNA is TGTGCCTGGAGTGTACTTCCTTACCCCCAGTACTTC. Encoded protein: CAWSVLPYPQYF.

The chain employs TRBV9 and TRBJ2-3, with 9 positions matching TRBD2. Per germline, CDR1 SGDLS and CDR2 YYNGEE. V lost 0 bases, J lost 2 bases, and 7 bases stayed unmatched. CDR3 length equals 17 residues. CDR3 sequence (DNA): TGTGCCAGCAGCGTAGGAGGAGCGGGGGGTCCCACAGATACGCAGTATTTT. Translation: CASSVGGAGGPTDTQYF.

The gene calls are TRBV5-4 and TRBJ2-7; D not resolved. The CDR3 contains 13 residues. The germline V gene has CDR1 SGHNT and CDR2 YYREEE (reference sequence). Trimming took off 0 bases at V and 5 bases at J, with 9 bases between the two ends. This CDR3 reads CASSLGSFDEQYF. CDR3 DNA: TGTGCCAGCAGCTTGGGTAGCTTCGACGAGCAGTACTTC. Using reference TRBV5-4 and TRBJ2-7 for the parts outside the CDR3, the full variable domain is ETGVTQSPTHLIKTRGQQVTLRCSSQSGHNTVSWYQQALGQGPQFIFQYYREEENGRGNFPPRFSGLQFPNYSSELNVNALELDDSALYLCASSLGSFDEQYFGPGTRLTVT.

This chain uses TRBV10-1 with TRBJ1-1; possible D gene TRBD1, 6 bases. V was shortened by 0 bases and J by 3 bases, with 14 bases between the two germline ends. This CDR3 comprises 16 residues. Germline CDR1 WNHNN, CDR2 SYGVQD (reference sequence). The CDR3 loop is CASSESISQGDTEAFF. As DNA, the CDR3 is TGCGCCAGCAGTGAGTCGATTTCACAGGGCGACACTGAAGCTTTCTTT.

The CDR3 region is CASNGQGVTEAFF. The CDR3 DNA reads TGTGCCAGCAACGGACAGGGGGTCACTGAAGCTTTCTTT. The chain uses TRBV2 and TRBJ1-1; 10 bases fit TRBD1. V gave up 7 bases and J gave up 4 bases; unmatched junction bases: 3. The CDR3 spans 13 residues. Germline loops: CDR1 SNHLY, CDR2 FYNNEI.

V and J are TRBV5-4 and TRBJ1-2; D not certain. Germline-derived CDR1 and CDR2 are SGHNT and YYREEE (reference sequence). V gave up 3 bases and J gave up 3 bases, with 9 bases separating them. The CDR3 loop spans 13 amino acids. The CDR3 region is CASSSSAHYGYTF. For the CDR3, the DNA is TGTGCCAGCAGCTCTAGTGCGCACTATGGCTACACCTTC.

The CDR3 DNA sequence: TGTGCCAGCAGTTACTCGGGGGGGCCTTGGTATGGCTACACCTTC. Amino acid sequence: CASSYSGGPWYGYTF. The rearrangement joins TRBV6-5 to TRBJ1-2; weak D call: TRBD1 (6 bases). The CDR3 runs 15 residues. Germline loops: CDR1 MNHEY, CDR2 SVGAGI. V was trimmed by 0 bases and J by 5 bases, leaving 13 bases between them.